One sample yielded the 21 T cell receptor beta chains listed below, sequenced in a study of blood T cell repertoires in COVID-19. Produced via immunoSEQ multiplex PCR; TCRdb's table is partial and in-frame only. The sample holds fewer than 700,000 clones, 70% to 90% seen once. Sequencing used peripheral blood. The receptor source for this set is a woman between 50 and 59 years old with COVID-19, enrolled during active disease.

The chain uses TRBV5-1 and TRBJ1-4; D ambiguous. The CDR3 contains 14 residues. CDR1 and CDR2 from the germline V gene are SGHRS and YFSETQ. V was trimmed by 1 base and J by 0 bases, leaving 4 bases between them. The CDR3 sequence is CASSLTATNEKLFF. The CDR3 nucleotides read TGCGCCAGCAGCTTGACAGCAACTAATGAAAAACTGTTTTTT.

The chain joins TRBV5-1 to TRBJ1-5; D gene unclear. V lost 4 bases and J 2 bases, leaving 10 bases between the germline ends. This CDR3 is built from 14 residues. The V gene's germline CDR1 is SGHRS and CDR2 YFSETQ. CDR3 nucleotide sequence: TGCGCCAGCAGCCGGACTGGTGGCAATCAGCCCCAGCATTTT. Its translation: CASSRTGGNQPQHF.

The chain joins TRBV5-1 to TRBJ1-5, with D maybe TRBD1 (6 bases). Germline V CDR1 and CDR2: SGHRS, YFSETQ. The CDR3 covers 15 residues. V was shortened by 0 bases and J by 2 bases, with 9 bases between the two germline ends. The chain's CDR3 is CASSLAPGGNQPQHF. In nucleotides, the CDR3 is TGCGCCAGCAGCTTGGCGCCAGGGGGCAATCAGCCCCAGCATTTT.

The chain is built from TRBV6-6 and TRBJ1-4; the D is unclear. This CDR3 is built from 15 residues. V was trimmed by 4 bases and J by 0 bases, leaving 9 bases between them. CDR1 and CDR2 from the germline V gene are MNHNY and SVGAGI (reference sequence). The CDR3 nucleotides are TGTGCCAGCAGTTCCGGAGATGCAACTAATGAAAAACTGTTTTTT. Translated: CASSSGDATNEKLFF.

This clone came up once. The gene calls are TRBV10-2 and TRBJ1-1, with TRBD1 matching over 7 bases. The CDR3 is 15 amino acids. Germline CDR1 WSHSY, CDR2 SAAADI. With V trimmed by 2 bases and J by 4 bases, 7 bases remained unmatched. CDR3 residues: CASSEKQGMVTEAFF. CDR3 sequence (DNA): TGCGCCAGCAGTGAGAAACAGGGGATGGTCACTGAAGCTTTCTTT.

This chain links TRBV27 with TRBJ2-7, with D possibly being TRBD2 (6 bases). V lost 6 bases, J lost 1 base, and 13 bases lay in between. CDR1 and CDR2 from the germline V gene are MNHEY and SMNVEV (reference sequence). The CDR3 runs 14 residues. CDR3 nucleotides: TGTGCCAGCAGCCCCGGGACTGCGTCCTACGAGCAGTACTTC. Translating gives CASSPGTASYEQYF.

This clone occurred a few times. This rearrangement joins TRBV27 to TRBJ2-7; 7 bases align to TRBD1. The germline gives CDR1 MNHEY, CDR2 SMNVEV (reference sequence). J was trimmed by 3 bases and V by 2 bases; bases with no gene match: 4. This CDR3 contains 14 residues. The CDR3 bases are TGTGCCAGCAGTTTAAGGGGACAGATCTACGAGCAGTACTTC. Protein: CASSLRGQIYEQYF.

The rearrangement links TRBV29-1 to TRBJ1-2, with 8 bases matching TRBD1. The CDR3 length is 15 residues. The ends lost 4 bases at V and 6 bases at J; junction bases unmatched: 13. CDR1 and CDR2 from the germline V gene are SQVTM and ANQGSEA. This CDR3 is CSVGNLQGARDGYTF. The DNA of the CDR3 is TGCAGCGTTGGAAACCTTCAGGGGGCGCGGGATGGCTACACCTTC.

The chain uses TRBV19 and TRBJ1-5; 7 nucleotides align to TRBD1. The germline V gene has CDR1 LNHDA and CDR2 SQIVND (reference sequence). Trimming at V came to 6 bases and at J to 2 bases, leaving 4 bases not matched to a gene. This CDR3 comprises 14 residues. The CDR3 protein is CASSGDRGNQPQHF. In DNA form, the CDR3 reads TGTGCCAGTAGCGGGGACAGAGGCAATCAGCCCCAGCATTTT.

The CDR3 sequence is CASSPRLAGAKQYF. The CDR3 DNA follows: TGTGCCAGCAGCCCTAGACTAGCGGGGGCCAAGCAGTACTTC. This chain links TRBV7-2 with TRBJ2-7; TRBD2 agrees at 12 bases. J gave up 8 bases and V 5 bases, and 7 bases lay outside the gene matches. The germline V gene has CDR1 SGHTA and CDR2 FQGNSA. This CDR3 has 14 amino acids.

V gene TRBV19 combines with J gene TRBJ2-1, with D possibly being TRBD2 (7 bases). With 8 bases removed from V and 8 bases from J, the gap between germline ends came to 16 bases. The CDR3 extends over 13 amino acids. The germline V gene encodes CDR1 LNHDA and CDR2 SQIVND (reference sequence). CDR3 nucleotide sequence: TGTGCCAGTCAGAACCGAGGGGGGGATGAGCAGTTCTTC. It yields the protein CASQNRGGDEQFF. The full variable domain, completed using reference TRBV19 and TRBJ2-1, is DGGITQSPKYLFRKEGQNVTLSCEQNLNHDAMYWYRQDPGQGLRLIYYSQIVNDFQKGDIAEGYSVSREKKESFPLTVTSAQKNPTAFYLCASQNRGGDEQFFGPGTRLTVL.

This chain uses TRBV5-1 with TRBJ2-3, with 9 positions matching TRBD2. Trimming at V came to 4 bases and at J to 7 bases, leaving 16 bases not matched to a gene. Germline lookup yields CDR1 SGHRS and CDR2 YFSETQ. This CDR3 comprises 17 residues. The CDR3 region has the DNA TGCGCCAGCAGCCCTATCCGGGGAAGCGGGGGGAGGAATACGCAGTATTTT. Translating it yields CASSPIRGSGGRNTQYF. Filled out from reference TRBV5-1 and TRBJ2-3, the complete variable domain reads KAGVTQTPRYLIKTRGQQVTLSCSPISGHRSVSWYQQTPGQGLQFLFEYFSETQRNKGNFPGRFSGRQFSNSRSEMNVSTLELGDSALYLCASSPIRGSGGRNTQYFGPGTRLTVL.

Only one count was recorded for this clone. This rearrangement joins TRBV29-1 to TRBJ1-2; 11 bases agree with TRBD1. With V trimmed by 7 bases and J by 4 bases, 8 bases remained unmatched. Germline values: CDR1 SQVTM, CDR2 ANQGSEA. The CDR3 runs to 14 residues. CDR3 residues: CSAGQGAQGYGYTF. The CDR3 DNA reads as TGCAGCGCCGGACAGGGGGCGCAGGGCTATGGCTACACCTTC.

This rearrangement joins TRBV10-1 to TRBJ2-4; TRBD2 aligns across 7 bases. The J segment lost 5 bases and the V segment lost 8 bases, leaving 6 bases of the junction unmatched. This CDR3 region has 13 residues. CDR1 is WNHNN and CDR2 is SYGVQD in the germline V gene (reference sequence). The CDR3 coding sequence is TGCGCCAGCGCTGCTAGCGGAGAAAACATTCAGTACTTC. The encoded protein is CASAASGENIQYF.

The CDR3 coding sequence is TGTGCCAGTAGTGCACAGGGGGAGGACACTGAAGCTTTCTTT. It codes for CASSAQGEDTEAFF. The rearrangement uses TRBV19 and TRBJ1-1; 8 bases line up with TRBD1. Germline V gene sequence: CDR1 LNHDA, CDR2 SQIVND (reference sequence). This CDR3 contains 14 residues. V shed 5 bases, J shed 3 bases, and the junction held 5 bases outside the gene matches.

The V gene is TRBV5-1, the J gene TRBJ2-1; 9 positions match TRBD2. The CDR3 contains 15 residues. The V gene end was trimmed by 3 bases and the J gene end by 8 bases; junction bases not matched to a gene: 9. The V gene's germline CDR1 is SGHRS and CDR2 YFSETQ. CDR3 in DNA: TGCGCCAGCAGCTCGGCTAGCGGGGACGGGGATGAGCAGTTCTTC. Protein sequence: CASSSASGDGDEQFF. The variable domain in full, completed from reference TRBV5-1 and TRBJ2-1, reads KAGVTQTPRYLIKTRGQQVTLSCSPISGHRSVSWYQQTPGQGLQFLFEYFSETQRNKGNFPGRFSGRQFSNSRSEMNVSTLELGDSALYLCASSSASGDGDEQFFGPGTRLTVL.

J is TRBJ2-5 and V is TRBV3-1 (or the pseudogene TRBV3-2); 8 bases match TRBD2. The trim removed 1 base at V and 5 bases at J, leaving 6 bases unmatched. The CDR3 totals 15 residues. Germline V gives CDR1 LGHDT, CDR2 YNNKEL (reference sequence). CDR3 nucleotides: TGTGCCAGCAGCCAAGTAGAAGGCGGGGGGGAGACCCAGTACTTC. It specifies CASSQVEGGGETQYF.

The chain is built from TRBV6-2 or TRBV6-3 and TRBJ1-6; D not resolved. V shed 1 base and J shed 0 bases, with 16 bases lying between them. The CDR3 runs 19 residues. The germline gives CDR1 MNHEY, CDR2 SVGEGT. This CDR3 is CASSYLGDGSSSYNSPLHF. CDR3 in DNA: TGTGCCAGCAGTTACTTGGGAGATGGCTCCAGCTCCTATAATTCACCCCTCCACTTT.

The chain uses TRBV9 and TRBJ1-6; 11 nucleotides match TRBD1. Germline V CDR1 and CDR2: SGDLS, YYNGEE. V lost 0 bases, J lost 7 bases, and 6 bases stayed unmatched. This CDR3 comprises 17 residues. The DNA for the CDR3 is TGTGCCAGCAGCGTAGGCCCGGGACAGGGGGAGAATTCACCCCTCCACTTT. Protein: CASSVGPGQGENSPLHF.

The chain recombines TRBV6-5 with TRBJ1-5; D unresolved. Germline CDR1 and CDR2: MNHEY and SVGAGI. The CDR3 totals 15 residues. V lost 5 bases and J 7 bases, leaving 18 bases between the germline ends. Written as DNA, the CDR3 is TGTGCCAGCAGTACTTCCCTTGGAGCGGGGCAGCCCCAGCATTTT. Amino acids: CASSTSLGAGQPQHF.

The chain uses TRBV5-4 and TRBJ2-1; 10 bases match TRBD1. Trimming cost V 4 bases and J 7 bases; bases outside gene matches: 11. Germline loops: CDR1 SGHNT, CDR2 YYREEE (reference sequence). The CDR3 contains 16 residues. As DNA, the CDR3 is TGTGCCAGCAGCCCTTACCGGGACAGGGGAAGGAATGAGCAGTTCTTC. Translation: CASSPYRDRGRNEQFF.